The clone carrying this T cell receptor beta chain was picked up many times. The sample is drawn from a study of identical twins. CDR1 and CDR2 (germline): SQVTM, ANQGSEA. The CDR3 is 13 amino acids. V was pared by 4 bases and J by 3 bases, with 0 bases of the junction left unmatched. Template switching created a universal primer site, and the cDNA included unique molecular identifiers. TCRdb reprocessed the 5' RACE reads via MiXCR and lists one record per CDR3 protein. The repertoire has about 160,000 distinct CDR3 sequences, around 3.5% of them found once; the top ten carry 8.1%. The receptor comes from a man between 18 and 35 years old in good health. The genes are TRBV29-1 and TRBJ2-3, with 11 bases matching TRBD1. What was sequenced was memory T cells sorted from blood. The DNA for the CDR3 is TGCAGCGTTGGGGACAGGGGGACAGATACGCAGTATTTT. This encodes CSVGDRGTDTQYF.